The 31 T cell receptor beta chains listed next were all sequenced from one sample in a study of cytotoxic CD8 clonotypes in ibrutinib-treated CLL. TCRdb's table, derived via immunoSEQ multiplex PCR, lists solely in-frame clones and lacks some. The data contain about 300,000 clones, around 69% of them singletons. Source: PBMCs, taken at disease progression, from a patient treated with ibrutinib. The receptors stem from a human donor with chronic lymphocytic leukemia.

The V call is TRBV6-1, the J call TRBJ1-6; TRBD1 matches at 7 bases. Germline V gives CDR1 MNHNS, CDR2 SASEGT. CDR3 length: 17 amino acids. The junction had 13 bases not matched to a gene; V was cut back by 1 base and J by 10 bases. CDR3 DNA sequence: TGTGCCAGCAGTGAAGGCCCCCTTTACAGGGGAAGATCACCCCTCCACTTT. The encoded protein is CASSEGPLYRGRSPLHF.

The chain couples TRBV5-1 to TRBJ1-2; no definite D call. The germline CDR1 and CDR2 sequences are SGHRS and YFSETQ. The CDR3 has 13 amino acids. Trimming pared 0 bases from V and 7 bases from J, leaving 10 bases between. CDR3: CASSLDRVGGYTF. The CDR3 DNA sequence: TGCGCCAGCAGCTTGGACCGGGTGGGTGGCTACACCTTC.

This clone was seen a single time. The V gene is TRBV4-1, the J gene TRBJ2-5; the match to TRBD1 covers 10 bases. Trimming at V came to 3 bases and at J to 5 bases, leaving 6 bases not matched to a gene. This CDR3 comprises 15 residues. Germline-derived CDR1 and CDR2 are MGHRA and YSYEKL. The chain's CDR3 is CASSHRQGARETQYF. CDR3 DNA sequence: TGCGCCAGCAGCCATCGACAGGGGGCTAGGGAGACCCAGTACTTC.

CDR3 residues: CASRTRSSSYNSPLHF. DNA of the CDR3: TGTGCCAGCAGGACAAGGTCCTCCTCCTATAATTCACCCCTCCACTTT. The chain employs TRBV27 and TRBJ1-6; no clear D gene. CDR1 is MNHEY, CDR2 SMNVEV, per germline (reference sequence). The CDR3 covers 16 residues. V lost 6 bases, J lost 0 bases, and 12 bases lay in between.

This chain links TRBV2 with TRBJ2-3, with D maybe TRBD1 (6 bases). The CDR3 consists of 15 residues. V was clipped by 6 bases and J by 0 bases, with 13 bases between them. CDR1 and CDR2 from the germline V gene are SNHLY and FYNNEI. Here the CDR3 reads CASRTDSTSTDTQYF. As DNA, the CDR3 is TGTGCCAGCAGGACGGACAGTACTAGCACAGATACGCAGTATTTT.

The chain is built from TRBV2 and TRBJ2-7; the D gene is possibly TRBD1 (5 bases). Trimming stripped 7 bases from V and 6 bases from J, with 13 bases between. The CDR3 totals 12 residues. The germline V gene has CDR1 SNHLY and CDR2 FYNNEI. CDR3 sequence: CASTGRAIEQYF. DNA of the CDR3: TGTGCCAGCACGGGCAGGGCAATCGAGCAGTACTTC.

This clone was counted between two and nine times. The V and J genes are TRBV2 and TRBJ2-7; possibly TRBD1 for D (5 bases). Germline V gene data show CDR1 as SNHLY and CDR2 as FYNNEI. The length of the CDR3 is 15 residues. The V gene lost 2 bases and the J gene lost 2 bases, with 13 bases spanning the gap. CDR3 sequence: CASSENEDKAYEQYF. The CDR3 DNA reads TGTGCCAGCAGTGAAAATGAGGACAAAGCCTACGAGCAGTACTTC.

This clone was detected a few times. Distinct nucleotide sequences in the sample also encode this CDR3. The chain is built from TRBV27 and TRBJ2-7; 8 bases agree with TRBD1. CDR3 length: 13 residues. Germline CDR1 and CDR2: MNHEY and SMNVEV (reference sequence). J lost 4 bases, V lost 4 bases, and 3 bases had no gene match. Written as DNA, the CDR3 is TGTGCCAGCAGTTACAGGGGGTCGTACGAGCAGTACTTC. Translated, it gives CASSYRGSYEQYF.

The chain has TRBV2 and TRBJ2-1; 8 bases are a match to TRBD2. Germline loops: CDR1 SNHLY, CDR2 FYNNEI. Losses at the gene ends were 2 bases for V and 6 bases for J; bases not matched to a gene: 12. The CDR3 totals 17 residues. The DNA of the CDR3 is TGTGCCAGCAGTGAACCCCTCTTAGCGGGGAGATTCAATGAGCAGTTCTTC. Encoded protein: CASSEPLLAGRFNEQFF.

The chain uses TRBV28 and TRBJ2-1, with TRBD2 matching over 11 bases. Germline CDR1 MDHEN, CDR2 SYDVKM. Trimming removed 6 bases from V and 6 bases from J; junction bases left unmatched: 7. This CDR3 contains 15 residues. CDR3 amino acids: CASRLAGGQVNEQFF. Written as DNA, the CDR3 is TGTGCCAGCAGGCTAGCGGGAGGCCAAGTCAATGAGCAGTTCTTC.

V usage is TRBV6-1 and J usage is TRBJ2-5; the D gene is possibly TRBD1 (5 bases). CDR3 length: 13 residues. The V gene lost 1 base and the J gene lost 7 bases, with 10 bases spanning the gap. Germline lookup yields CDR1 MNHNS and CDR2 SASEGT. CDR3 sequence: CASSEGHRGTQYF. In DNA, the CDR3 is TGTGCCAGCAGTGAAGGACATAGGGGGACCCAGTACTTC.

V gene TRBV28 combines with J gene TRBJ2-2, with 9 positions matching TRBD2. CDR3 size: 15 residues. CDR1 MDHEN and CDR2 SYDVKM come from the germline V gene. Trimming cost V 1 base and J 3 bases; bases outside gene matches: 0. The CDR3 region has the DNA TGTGCCAGCAGTTTATTAGCGGGGGACACCGGGGAGCTGTTTTTT. As protein: CASSLLAGDTGELFF.

This clone was seen only a few times. The chain links TRBV9 to TRBJ2-7; either TRBD1 or TRBD2 may fit D (5 bases each). Germline-derived CDR1 and CDR2 are SGDLS and YYNGEE. CDR3 size: 16 residues. V lost 0 bases and J 2 bases, leaving 15 bases between the germline ends. DNA of the CDR3: TGTGCCAGCAGCGTAGAGGGGACCGGGGCCACCTACGAGCAGTACTTC. Its translation is CASSVEGTGATYEQYF.

The V and J genes are TRBV18 and TRBJ1-2; weak D call: TRBD1 (5 bases). CDR3 size: 12 residues. V lost 5 bases and J lost 7, with 11 bases in between. Germline V gene lookup returns CDR1 KGHSH and CDR2 LQKENI. This chain's CDR3 is CASSERGFGYTF. CDR3 sequence (DNA): TGTGCCAGCTCAGAAAGGGGTTTTGGCTACACCTTC.

The V call is TRBV11-2, the J call TRBJ1-1; D gene uncertain. There are 16 residues in the CDR3. Germline assignment: CDR1 SGHAT and CDR2 FQNNGV. V was shortened by 0 bases and J by 0 bases, with 11 bases between the two germline ends. CDR3 in DNA: TGTGCCAGCAGCTTAGATAGGAATCGATTGAACACTGAAGCTTTCTTT. It specifies CASSLDRNRLNTEAFF.

The table lists this clone with a few counts. This chain links TRBV12-5 with TRBJ2-5; 10 bases align to TRBD2. This CDR3 has 13 amino acids. Germline CDR1 is LGHNT and CDR2 is FRNRAP. V shed 5 bases and J 9 bases; nucleotides not matched to a gene: 6. The CDR3, as DNA: TGTGCTAGTGGTGCTAGCGGGAGTTCGGCCCAGTACTTC. Translated: CASGASGSSAQYF.

The rearrangement joins TRBV4-1 to TRBJ2-7; the D gene is possibly TRBD2 (5 bases). Germline CDR1 is MGHRA and CDR2 is YSYEKL. The CDR3 contains 16 residues. The V gene lost 2 bases and the J gene lost 2 bases, with 16 bases spanning the gap. The CDR3 here is CASSQHPVGLTYEQYF. CDR3 DNA sequence: TGCGCCAGCAGCCAACACCCTGTTGGACTCACCTACGAGCAGTACTTC.

This clone has just one count. This chain connects TRBV27 to TRBJ2-6, with 12 bases fitting TRBD1. Trimming cost V 5 bases and J 3 bases; bases outside gene matches: 5. This CDR3 region has 17 residues. Germline V gives CDR1 MNHEY, CDR2 SMNVEV (reference sequence). CDR3 protein: CASSPGQGAGGANVLTF. CDR3 nucleotides: TGTGCCAGCAGTCCGGGACAGGGGGCGGGTGGGGCCAACGTCCTGACTTTC.

This clone has just a few counts. The gene calls are TRBV6-5 and TRBJ2-1, with unresolved D. V was pared by 6 bases and J by 4 bases, with 13 bases between. The CDR3 has 14 amino acids. Looked up from germline, CDR1 is MNHEY and CDR2 is SVGAGI. CDR3 in DNA: TGTGCCAGCAGCAACTCTTGGGCTTACAATGAGCAGTTCTTC. It translates to CASSNSWAYNEQFF.

J is TRBJ2-7 and V is TRBV9, with D uncertain. The CDR3 is 12 amino acids. The ends were cut back, 0 bases at V and 5 bases at J, with 6 bases in the middle. The germline V gene encodes CDR1 SGDLS and CDR2 YYNGEE. The CDR3, as DNA: TGTGCCAGCAGCGTAGGTCCGGACGAGCAGTACTTC. Amino acids: CASSVGPDEQYF.

In its sample, this clone was seen many times. This chain links TRBV7-9 with TRBJ1-1; TRBD1 might be the D (5 bases). Germline lookup yields CDR1 SEHNR and CDR2 FQNEAQ (reference sequence). The V end was cut by 6 bases, the J end by 3 bases, with 17 bases between. This CDR3 spans 15 amino acids. CDR3 sequence reads: CASSGGGKKDTEAFF. CDR3 sequence (DNA): TGTGCCAGCAGTGGTGGGGGGAAGAAGGACACTGAAGCTTTCTTT.

V usage is TRBV5-6 and J usage is TRBJ2-7, with 7 nucleotides matching TRBD1. Per germline, CDR1 SGHDT and CDR2 YYEEEE. The trim removed 0 bases at V and 5 bases at J, leaving 8 bases unmatched. The CDR3 covers 15 residues. CDR3 sequence: CASSLAVTGVDEQYF. In nucleotides, the CDR3 is TGTGCCAGCAGCTTGGCCGTAACAGGGGTGGACGAGCAGTACTTC. Based on the CDR3 plus reference TRBV5-6 and TRBJ2-7, the full variable domain is DAGVTQSPTHLIKTRGQQVTLRCSPKSGHDTVSWYQQALGQGPQFIFQYYEEEERQRGNFPDRFSGHQFPNYSSELNVNALLLGDSALYLCASSLAVTGVDEQYFGPGTRLTVT.

This chain's CDR3 is CASSAWGGQGAFF. For the CDR3, the DNA is TGCGCCAGCAGCGCTTGGGGGGGGCAAGGAGCTTTCTTT. The V gene is TRBV4-1, the J gene TRBJ1-1, with a weak D call TRBD1 (6 bases). CDR1 is MGHRA and CDR2 is YSYEKL in the germline V gene. The ends were cut back, 5 bases at V and 10 bases at J, with 17 bases in the middle. The length of the CDR3 is 13 residues.

The chain couples TRBV19 to TRBJ2-7, with 7 bases aligning to TRBD2. Per the germline V gene, CDR1 is LNHDA and CDR2 is SQIVND (reference sequence). This CDR3 region has 16 residues. Germline trimming cut 3 bases from V and 2 bases from J; bases unmatched to any gene: 10. CDR3 protein: CASSINPTSRPYEQYF. CDR3 bases: TGTGCCAGTAGTATCAACCCGACTAGCAGGCCCTACGAGCAGTACTTC.

This chain links TRBV7-9 with TRBJ2-1, with 11 positions matching TRBD2. Germline V gene data show CDR1 as SEHNR and CDR2 as FQNEAQ (reference sequence). The CDR3 spans 16 residues. The junction had 6 bases not matched to a gene; V was cut back by 3 bases and J by 5 bases. This chain's CDR3 is CASSFPTSGRDNEQFF. The CDR3 DNA reads as TGTGCCAGCAGCTTTCCCACTAGCGGGAGAGACAATGAGCAGTTCTTC.

The chain combines TRBV7-9 with TRBJ1-4, with 11 bases that match TRBD1. With V trimmed by 2 bases and J by 6 bases, 11 bases remained unmatched. The V gene's germline CDR1 is SEHNR and CDR2 FQNEAQ (reference sequence). The CDR3 is made up of 18 amino acids. Here the CDR3 DNA reads TGTGCCAGCAGCTTATCAATGTGGACAGGGGGCGAGGATGAAAAACTGTTTTTT. Its translation is CASSLSMWTGGEDEKLFF.

The chain uses TRBV27 and TRBJ1-5, with TRBD1 matching 8 bases. CDR1 and CDR2 (germline): MNHEY, SMNVEV (reference sequence). With 2 bases clipped from V and 6 bases from J, the junction kept 9 bases outside the gene matches. The CDR3 loop spans 16 amino acids. The CDR3 nucleotides read TGTGCCAGCAGTTTACCGGCAGGGGGCGCAGGTCAGCCCCAGCATTTT. This codes for CASSLPAGGAGQPQHF.

This clone has more than one count but fewer than ten. The chain has TRBV2 and TRBJ2-5; weak D call: TRBD2 (5 bases). Germline V gene sequence: CDR1 SNHLY, CDR2 FYNNEI. The ends were cut back, 6 bases at V and 1 base at J, with 6 bases in the middle. The CDR3 has 12 residues. This CDR3 reads CASRRGQETQYF. The CDR3 nucleotides read TGTGCCAGCAGACGGGGCCAAGAGACCCAGTACTTC.

The chain is built from TRBV7-2 and TRBJ2-3; TRBD1 agrees at 8 bases. V dropped 3 bases and J dropped 0; count of bases not matched to a gene: 14. This CDR3 spans 19 amino acids. Germline V gene sequence: CDR1 SGHTA, CDR2 FQGNSA. The CDR3 DNA reads as TGTGCCAGCAGCTTCCCGCGGGACAGGATAACCGATAGCACAGATACGCAGTATTTT. Amino acid sequence: CASSFPRDRITDSTDTQYF.

The V and J genes are TRBV6-1 and TRBJ2-7; D might be TRBD1 (5 bases). The length of the CDR3 is 12 residues. The germline V and J ends were trimmed by 5 bases and 3 bases, with 8 bases remaining between them. The V gene's germline CDR1 is MNHNS and CDR2 SASEGT. CDR3 sequence reads: CASSPQDYEQYF. The CDR3 nucleotides are TGTGCCAGCAGTCCACAGGACTACGAGCAGTACTTC.

The chain joins TRBV28 to TRBJ2-7; 12 bases fit TRBD2. Looked up from germline, CDR1 is MDHEN and CDR2 is SYDVKM. V was pared by 4 bases and J by 1 base, with 11 bases of the junction left unmatched. The CDR3 is 18 amino acids. The CDR3 region has the DNA TGTGCCAGCAGTTACCCTTTGACACTAGCGGGAGGTTCCTACGAGCAGTACTTC. Protein product: CASSYPLTLAGGSYEQYF.